Listed below are T cell receptor beta chains from one sample, sequenced in a study of T cell responses to AZD1222 COVID-19 vaccine. Using immunoSEQ multiplex PCR, the repertoire was profiled, and TCRdb retains in-frame clones only, with some absent. The sample contains 95,000 to 150,000 clones, 84% of which appear only once. Here the sequenced sample was peripheral blood, taken 28 days after the second AZD1222 dose. The receptors stem from an adult who received the AZD1222 COVID-19 vaccine. Each CDR3 is given with its conserved first and last residue. Fields, in order: V gene, D gene, clone size, J gene, CDR3 DNA, CDR3 protein. The D gene is left open where the match is weak. Part of the rows lack a size; the others show once, few, many or a class for expanded clones.

>TRBV4-3|-|-|TRBJ2-1
TGCGCCAGCAGCCAAGAAATCCAGGGTGCCTACAATGAGCAGTTCTTC
CASSQEIQGAYNEQFF
>TRBV28|-|-|TRBJ2-3
TGTGCCAGCAGTTTAATCAGCGTACTTAGCACAGATACGCAGTATTTT
CASSLISVLSTDTQYF
>TRBV10-3|-|-|TRBJ1-2
TGTGCCATCACCCCGGCCCCGGGGCATGGCTACACCTTC
CAITPAPGHGYTF
>TRBV24-1|-|-|TRBJ2-3
TGTGCCACCAGTGAACCGGACGCAGATACGCAGTATTTT
CATSEPDADTQYF
>TRBV5-6|-|once|TRBJ2-7
TGTGCCAGCAGCTGGACCGCAGATGAGCAGTACTTC
CASSWTADEQYF
>TRBV6-5|-|-|TRBJ2-2
TGTGCCAGCAGTCAACGGACGGTCGGGGAGCTGTTTTTT
CASSQRTVGELFF
>TRBV21-1|-|-|TRBJ1-1
TGTGCCAGCAGCAAAGCCCGCAGGAACACTGAAGCTTTCTTT
CASSKARRNTEAFF
>TRBV27|-|once|TRBJ2-2
TGTGCCAGCAGTACCTACCGACAGGATACCGGGGAGCTGTTTTTT
CASSTYRQDTGELFF
>TRBV18|TRBD2|few|TRBJ2-2
TGTGCCAGCTCATCCCGTTTGTCAGCGGGGGGAACAAACACCGGGGAGCTGTTTTTT
CASSSRLSAGGTNTGELFF
>TRBV3-1/TRBV3-2|-|-|TRBJ1-5
TGTGCCAGCAGCCTCGGAGTCGGGTACAGGAGTAATCAGCCCCAGCATTTT
CASSLGVGYRSNQPQHF
>TRBV19|-|once|TRBJ1-3
TGTGCCAGTAGTATAGAAGGGTTCGGAAACACCATATATTTT
CASSIEGFGNTIYF
>TRBV28|TRBD1|few|TRBJ1-5
TGTGCCGTCGCGCGGGAGGACAGGGGCAATCAGCCCCAGCATTTT
CAVAREDRGNQPQHF
>TRBV19|TRBD1|-|TRBJ1-1
TGTGCCAGTAACCATAGGAGGGACAGTGAAGCTTTCTTT
CASNHRRDSEAFF
>TRBV12-1|-|-|TRBJ1-4
TGTGCCAGCAGCTCCTCGACACGGGCCGTAATTTCAGCTAATGAAAAACTGTTTTTT
CASSSSTRAVISANEKLFF
>TRBV4-3|-|-|TRBJ1-2
TGCGCCAGCAGCCAAGACTTAACTACTGTGAACTATGGCTACACCTTC
CASSQDLTTVNYGYTF
>TRBV6-5|-|-|TRBJ1-5
TGTGCCAGCAGCGGAGGGTCACTCACTAATCAGCCCCAGCATTTT
CASSGGSLTNQPQHF
>TRBV6-5|-|-|TRBJ2-3
TGTGCCAGCAGTTACTCGGGAGGGGGCCCTCAAAATACGCAGTATTTT
CASSYSGGGPQNTQYF
>TRBV2|TRBD2|-|TRBJ2-3
TGTGCCAGCAGTAAAAGGCGGCGGGGGGACACAGATACGCAGTATTTT
CASSKRRRGDTDTQYF
>TRBV7-2|TRBD1|-|TRBJ1-2
TGTGCCAGCACCGATTCCGGGACAGGGGGCCTTAGCGGCTACACCTTC
CASTDSGTGGLSGYTF
>TRBV7-3|TRBD1|-|TRBJ2-1
TGTGCCAGCAGCCTGGACAGGGGGGCCTACAATGAGCAGTTCTTC
CASSLDRGAYNEQFF
>TRBV5-6|TRBD1|-|TRBJ1-5
TGTGCCAGCAGCTGGTGGGACAGGGTTGAGCAGCCCCAGCATTTT
CASSWWDRVEQPQHF
>TRBV5-6|-|many|TRBJ1-2
TGTGCCAGCAGCTTGGCGCCAGGGCCAGGGGACGGCTACACCTTC
CASSLAPGPGDGYTF
>TRBV7-9|-|-|TRBJ1-4
TGTGCCAGCAGCTTTAGGGAGAGTTCAGAAAAACTGTTTTTT
CASSFRESSEKLFF
>TRBV7-2|-|-|TRBJ2-2
TGTGCCAGCAGCTTTGGGGTGGACACCGGGGAGCTGTTTTTT
CASSFGVDTGELFF